This T cell receptor (beta chain) was documented in a study of shared clonotypes between healthy human individuals. CDR1 MGHRA and CDR2 YSYEKL come from the germline V gene. The length of the CDR3 is 16 residues. V was clipped by 1 base and J by 5 bases, with 15 bases between them. Profiling relied on immunoSEQ multiplex PCR, and the TCRdb table lists in-frame clones only, not all of them. The data hold under 850,000 clones, with around 92% observed a single time. With respect to this clone: Its cognate antigen is unknown.

Naive CD8 cells were CD45RO-negative, positively selected for CCR7, excluding terminally differentiated effector memory CD45RA+ cells. General observations from the study: Naive subsets generally exceeded memory subsets in estimated richness.

This chain connects TRBV4-1 to TRBJ1-5; D unresolved. Sequenced material: naive CD8+ T cells sorted from blood. The origin of this receptor is a man aged 25-45 years in good health. The CDR3 bases are TGCGCCAGCAGCCAAGGGACCTTAAGTTTCCATCAGCCCCAGCATTTT. Protein product: CASSQGTLSFHQPQHF.